The T cell receptor beta chain under discussion was sequenced for a study of OX40 agonist ivuxolimab in advanced cancers. On the study more broadly: Patients were dosed intravenously with ivuxolimab at 0.01 to 10 mg/kg every 2 weeks. Study-wide results and caveats: Clones of CD4+ and CD8+ blood T cells grew by week 6 at doses of 0.1 to 3.0 mg/kg.

Individuals having autoimmune disease history or systemic immunosuppression were not enrolled. Libraries were prepared by immunoSEQ multiplex PCR; TCRdb keeps only in-frame clonotypes and omits some of them. The table shows 40,000 or so clones, with about 89% occurring only once. Points on this clone: Its matching antigen is unknown.

Germline CDR1 reads PRHDT; CDR2 reads FYEKMQ (reference sequence). The CDR3 is 15 amino acids. Trimming removed 1 base from V and 4 bases from J, with 11 bases in between. The sample was CD4+ or CD8+ T cells sorted from blood, taken in a trial of the OX40 agonist ivuxolimab. The TCR sequence derives from an adult with an advanced solid tumor such as melanoma, head and neck, liver or kidney cancer. J is TRBJ2-1 and V is TRBV13; D possibly corresponds to TRBD2 (7 bases). CDR3 nucleotides: TGTGCCAGCAGCTTAGTAAGGGGGGGGTACAATGAGCAGTTCTTC. This gives the protein CASSLVRGGYNEQFF.